This T cell receptor beta chain was recovered during a study of shared clonotypes between healthy human individuals. Points from the study as a whole: Lower generation probabilities were found for non-shared clonotypes than for those shared by all four donors.

The table came from immunoSEQ multiplex PCR; TCRdb's copy has only in-frame clones and leaves some out. The profile shows about 980,000 clones, 76% of them singletons. Germline CDR1 PRHDT, CDR2 FYEKMQ (reference sequence). Unmatched junction bases numbered 11, after V lost 6 bases and J lost 10 bases. The CDR3 has 14 amino acids. A CD45RA-negative memory subset and a CD45RA+ naive subset were separated from the CD4+ cells. Notes on this clone: Its cognate antigen is unknown.

This rearrangement joins TRBV13 to TRBJ2-1; 8 bases are a match to TRBD1. Sequencing was performed on memory CD4+ T cells sorted from blood. Indicated subset: CD45RA-negative fraction. This TCR was recovered from a young man in good health. DNA for the CDR3: TGTGCCAGCAGTCCCGGACAGGGCATAGGGGAGCAGTTCTTC. Amino acid sequence: CASSPGQGIGEQFF.